In this sample, the clone carrying this T cell receptor beta chain turned up a few times. The data stem from a study of quantifying T cell responses using KT2 cells. The wider study: cDNA was made from DNase-treated RNA using alpha and beta constant primers. The T4 ligation step was estimated to exceed 8.5% efficiency under optimum conditions.

Each cDNA got a UMI-containing oligo ligated at its 3' end. The first PCR ran roughly 4 cycles with an equimolar RC1.1 and RC1.2 beta primer mix. TCRdb passed the UMI-ligation and nested PCR reads through MiXCR, listing each CDR3 protein once. This sample has 50,000 to 70,000 distinct CDR3 sequences, with 9% to 15% found just once. Known numbers of the T cell clone KT2 were added to PBMC. KT2 cells were mixed with fixed PBMC numbers at varying ratios. With V trimmed by 4 bases and J by 6 bases, 14 bases remained unmatched. Looked up from germline, CDR1 is SNHLY and CDR2 is FYNNEI. The CDR3 sequence is 17 residues long.

Sequenced material: PBMCs spiked with cells of the T cell clone KT2. The V call is TRBV2, the J call TRBJ1-1; 10 bases agree with TRBD1. This receptor was taken from a human donor. The CDR3 spells CASSGATGGGEASEAFF. CDR3 nucleotides: TGTGCCAGCAGTGGGGCGACAGGGGGCGGTGAGGCCTCTGAAGCTTTCTTT.